The 9 T cell receptor beta chains given below trace back to one sample, sequenced in a study of low-dose radiotherapy and immunotherapy resistance in tumors. Gene-specific TRAV and TRBV primers were used for first-strand cDNA, covering alpha and beta chains. Amplification, which lasted roughly 20 PCR cycles, used a constant-region primer and V-primer adapter to amplify TCRs. Via MiXCR, TCRdb re-called the reads, giving one row per CDR3 protein. The data show around 83,000 distinct CDR3 sequences, approximately 20% seen once. Stated time point: before trial treatment. The source material was PBMCs, sampled before treatment. Receptor source: a male donor with prostate cancer.

This clonotype was observed at least ten times. This chain connects TRBV7-2 to TRBJ2-2; 8 bases align to TRBD2. V was clipped by 5 bases and J by 1 base; unmatched bases: 12. CDR1 is SGHTA, CDR2 FQGNSA, per germline. The CDR3 has 18 amino acids. The CDR3 DNA follows: TGTGCCAGCAGCCCCCGCCCTTTGGCGGGGGGGAACACCGGGGAGCTGTTTTTT. It yields the protein CASSPRPLAGGNTGELFF.

This clonotype has a count of ten or more. This chain uses TRBV4-1 with TRBJ2-5; TRBD1 matches 11 bases. This CDR3 contains 15 residues. CDR1 and CDR2 (germline): MGHRA, YSYEKL. After removal of 4 bases from V and 2 bases from J, the junction contained 3 bases not matched to a gene. The CDR3 here is CASSPRDRGQETQYF. Here the CDR3 DNA reads TGCGCCAGCAGCCCCCGGGACAGGGGGCAAGAGACCCAGTACTTC.

DNA of the CDR3: TGTGCCAGCAGCCTGGGGGGGGCCAGGGTTCCCGATGAGCAGTTCTTC. It codes for CASSLGGARVPDEQFF. This chain links TRBV5-5 with TRBJ2-1, with D perhaps TRBD2 (7 bases). This CDR3 is built from 16 residues. Between the trimmed V and J ends, which lost 4 bases and 8 bases, there was a span of 22 bases. Germline V lookup: CDR1 SGHKS, CDR2 YYEKEE (reference sequence).

This clonotype has a count of ten or more. The J gene is TRBJ2-1, the V gene TRBV10-3; TRBD2 aligns across 16 bases. Germline CDR1 and CDR2: ENHRY and SYGVKD. J was trimmed by 2 bases and V by 3 bases; bases with no gene match: 7. The length of the CDR3 is 19 residues. The CDR3 DNA reads TGTGCCATCAGTGAAACCATGGGACTAGCGGGAGGGGCCTACAATGAGCAGTTCTTC. Its translation is CAISETMGLAGGAYNEQFF.

Ten or more counts support this clonotype. The chain carries TRBV12-3 or TRBV12-4 and TRBJ2-7; 8 bases agree with TRBD1. The V and J ends lost 2 bases and 4 bases, in that order; junction bases with no gene match: 4. The CDR3 is 14 amino acids. CDR3 amino acids: CASSLQGAGYEQYF. The CDR3 DNA sequence: TGTGCCAGCAGTTTACAGGGGGCTGGATACGAGCAGTACTTC.

This clonotype appeared many times. The J gene is TRBJ2-3, the V gene TRBV25-1; D unresolved. Trimming removed 5 bases at V and 4 bases at J, with 7 bases between. This CDR3 spans 12 amino acids. The V gene's germline CDR1 is MGHDK and CDR2 SYGVNS. The CDR3 nucleotides are TGTGCCAGCAGTCTTATTTCAGATACGCAGTATTTT. This encodes CASSLISDTQYF.

Here the CDR3 reads CASSQSAGGSDIQYF. The CDR3 DNA reads as TGTGCCAGCAGTCAAAGCGCGGGGGGGTCAGACATTCAGTACTTC. The rearrangement uses TRBV2 and TRBJ2-4, with TRBD2 matching over 9 bases. CDR3 length: 15 amino acids. In germline, CDR1 is SNHLY, CDR2 FYNNEI. J lost 8 bases, V lost 5 bases, and 10 bases had no gene match.

This chain joins TRBV5-1 and TRBJ2-7, with 15 bases that match TRBD2. The germline V gene encodes CDR1 SGHRS and CDR2 YFSETQ. This CDR3 comprises 18 residues. After removal of 4 bases from V and 4 bases from J, the junction contained 12 bases not matched to a gene. In DNA, the CDR3 is TGCGCCAGCAGCCGCCCGGGACTAGCGGGGGGTCAGAGGTACGAGCAGTACTTC. It translates to CASSRPGLAGGQRYEQYF.

This clonotype showed up many times. The chain is built from TRBV11-2 and TRBJ2-2; the D is unclear. The germline V gene has CDR1 SGHAT and CDR2 FQNNGV. Deletions cut 5 bases from V and 4 bases from J, with 8 bases between. This CDR3 is 13 amino acids long. CDR3 sequence: CASSLQVTGELFF. The CDR3 DNA reads as TGTGCCAGCAGCCTTCAGGTCACCGGGGAGCTGTTTTTT.